This TCR beta chain stems from a study of T-cell reconstitution after alpha-beta-depleted transplantation in children. Deletions cut 2 bases from V and 2 bases from J, with 16 bases between. The CDR3 has 15 residues. The germline gives CDR1 DFQATT, CDR2 SNEGSKA (reference sequence). This sample's TCRbeta library carried unique molecular identifier barcodes. Each CDR3 protein is one row after TCRdb ran MiXCR on the PCR reads. The table has about 400,000 distinct CDR3 sequences, roughly 22% seen once. Worth noting for this clonotype: A much larger clone differs by one base, so this may be a read error.

The sequence was obtained from a human donor who donated a stem cell graft to a child with acute myeloid leukemia. V gene TRBV20-1 combines with J gene TRBJ2-7, with D perhaps matching TRBD2 (5 bases). Here the sequenced sample was PBMCs from the stem cell graft donor, taken from the stem cell graft. The DNA of the CDR3 is TGCAGTGCTAGATCCACTAGATCCTCCACCTACGAGCAGTACTTC. This encodes CSARSTRSSTYEQYF.